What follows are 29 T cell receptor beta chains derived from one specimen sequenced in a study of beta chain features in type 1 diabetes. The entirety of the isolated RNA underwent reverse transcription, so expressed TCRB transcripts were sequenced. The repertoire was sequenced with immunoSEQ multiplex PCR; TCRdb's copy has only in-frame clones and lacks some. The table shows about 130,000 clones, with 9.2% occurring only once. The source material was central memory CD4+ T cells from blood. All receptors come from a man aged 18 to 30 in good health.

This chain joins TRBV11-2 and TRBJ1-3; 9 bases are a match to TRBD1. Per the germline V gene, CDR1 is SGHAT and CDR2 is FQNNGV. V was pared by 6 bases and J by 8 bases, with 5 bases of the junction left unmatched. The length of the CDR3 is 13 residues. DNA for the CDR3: TGTGCCAGCAGTTCACAGGGGGCTGACACCATATATTTT. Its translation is CASSSQGADTIYF.

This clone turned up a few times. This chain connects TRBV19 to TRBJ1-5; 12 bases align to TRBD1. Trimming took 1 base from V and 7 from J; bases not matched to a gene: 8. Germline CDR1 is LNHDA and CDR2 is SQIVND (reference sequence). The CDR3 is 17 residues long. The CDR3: CASSIVSGQGARQPQHF. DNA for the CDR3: TGTGCCAGTAGTATAGTCTCGGGACAGGGGGCCAGGCAGCCCCAGCATTTT.

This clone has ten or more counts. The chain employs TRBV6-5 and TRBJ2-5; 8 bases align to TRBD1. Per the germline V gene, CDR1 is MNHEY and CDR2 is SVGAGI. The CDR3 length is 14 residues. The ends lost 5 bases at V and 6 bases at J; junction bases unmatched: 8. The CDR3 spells CASSLRQGRQTQYF. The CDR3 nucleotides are TGTGCCAGCAGTCTCCGACAGGGGAGGCAGACCCAGTACTTC.

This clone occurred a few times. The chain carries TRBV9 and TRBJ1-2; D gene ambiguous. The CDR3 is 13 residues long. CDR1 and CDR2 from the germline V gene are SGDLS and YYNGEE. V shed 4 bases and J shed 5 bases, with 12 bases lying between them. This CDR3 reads CASSPREGYGYTF. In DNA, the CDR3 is TGTGCCAGCAGCCCCCGTGAGGGTTATGGCTACACCTTC.

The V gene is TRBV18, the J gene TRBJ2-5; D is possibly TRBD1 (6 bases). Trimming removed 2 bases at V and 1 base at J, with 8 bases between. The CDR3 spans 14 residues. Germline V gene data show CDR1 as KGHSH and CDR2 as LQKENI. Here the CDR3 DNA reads TGTGCCAGCTCACCAAACAGGGCCCAAGAGACCCAGTACTTC. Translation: CASSPNRAQETQYF.

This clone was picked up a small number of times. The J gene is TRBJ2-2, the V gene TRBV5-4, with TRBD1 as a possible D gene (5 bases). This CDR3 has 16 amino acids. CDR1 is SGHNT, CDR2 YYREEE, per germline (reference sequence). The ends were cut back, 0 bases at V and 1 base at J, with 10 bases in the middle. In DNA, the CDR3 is TGTGCCAGCAGCTTGGCTTTCAGGGAGAACACCGGGGAGCTGTTTTTT. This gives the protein CASSLAFRENTGELFF. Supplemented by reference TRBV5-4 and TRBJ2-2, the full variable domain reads ETGVTQSPTHLIKTRGQQVTLRCSSQSGHNTVSWYQQALGQGPQFIFQYYREEENGRGNFPPRFSGLQFPNYSSELNVNALELDDSALYLCASSLAFRENTGELFFGEGSRLTVL.

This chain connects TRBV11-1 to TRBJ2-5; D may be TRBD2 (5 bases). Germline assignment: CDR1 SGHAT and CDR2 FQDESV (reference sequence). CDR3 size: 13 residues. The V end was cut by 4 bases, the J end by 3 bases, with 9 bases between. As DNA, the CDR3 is TGTGCCAGCAGCTATACTAGTAAAGAGACCCAGTACTTC. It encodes CASSYTSKETQYF.

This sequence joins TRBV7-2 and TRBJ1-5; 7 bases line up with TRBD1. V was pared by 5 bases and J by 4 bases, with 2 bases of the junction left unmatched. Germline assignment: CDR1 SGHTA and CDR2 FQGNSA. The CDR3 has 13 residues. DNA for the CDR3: TGTGCCAGCAGCGCAGGGGGAAATCAGCCCCAGCATTTT. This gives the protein CASSAGGNQPQHF.

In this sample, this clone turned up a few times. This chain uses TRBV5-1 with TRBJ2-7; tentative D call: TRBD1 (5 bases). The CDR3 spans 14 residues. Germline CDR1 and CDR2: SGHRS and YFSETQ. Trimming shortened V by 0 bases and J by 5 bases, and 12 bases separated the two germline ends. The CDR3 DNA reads TGCGCCAGCAGCTTGGCCCAGGGAAGCGACGAGCAGTACTTC. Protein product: CASSLAQGSDEQYF.

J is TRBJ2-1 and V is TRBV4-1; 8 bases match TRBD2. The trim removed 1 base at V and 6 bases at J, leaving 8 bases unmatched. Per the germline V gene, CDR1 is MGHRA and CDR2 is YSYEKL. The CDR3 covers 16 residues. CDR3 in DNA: TGCGCCAGCAGCCAAGGGCGAGCTAGCGGGTTCAATGAGCAGTTCTTC. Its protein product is CASSQGRASGFNEQFF.

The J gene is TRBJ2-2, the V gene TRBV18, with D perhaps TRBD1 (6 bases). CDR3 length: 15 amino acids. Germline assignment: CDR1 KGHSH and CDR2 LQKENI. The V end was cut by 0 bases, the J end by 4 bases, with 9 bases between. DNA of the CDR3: TGTGCCAGCTCACCACCCGGGACAATCACCGGGGAGCTGTTTTTT. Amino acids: CASSPPGTITGELFF.

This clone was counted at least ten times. The CDR3 loop reads CASSRPPEVETQYF. The CDR3 nucleotides are TGTGCCAGCAGTCGCCCCCCAGAGGTGGAGACCCAGTACTTC. This chain uses TRBV7-9 with TRBJ2-5; D is unclear. Germline values: CDR1 SEHNR, CDR2 FQNEAQ (reference sequence). V was shortened by 6 bases and J by 5 bases, with 16 bases between the two germline ends. The CDR3 loop spans 14 amino acids.

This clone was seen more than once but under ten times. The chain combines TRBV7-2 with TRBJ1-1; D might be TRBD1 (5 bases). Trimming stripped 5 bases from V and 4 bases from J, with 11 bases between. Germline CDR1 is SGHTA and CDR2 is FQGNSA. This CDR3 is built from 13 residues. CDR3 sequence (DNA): TGTGCCAGCAGCGGGGCGCGTGGCACTGAAGCTTTCTTT. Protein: CASSGARGTEAFF. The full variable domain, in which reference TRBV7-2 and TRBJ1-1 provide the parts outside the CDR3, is GAGVSQSPSNKVTEKGKDVELRCDPISGHTALYWYRQSLGQGLEFLIYFQGNSAPDKSGLPSDRFSAERTGGSVSTLTIQRTQQEDSAVYLCASSGARGTEAFFGQGTRLTVV.

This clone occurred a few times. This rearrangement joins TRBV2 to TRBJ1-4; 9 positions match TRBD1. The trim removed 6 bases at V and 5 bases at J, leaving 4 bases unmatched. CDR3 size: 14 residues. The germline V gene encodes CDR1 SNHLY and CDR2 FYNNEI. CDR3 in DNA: TGTGCCAGCAGGACCGGGACAGGGAATGAAAAACTGTTTTTT. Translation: CASRTGTGNEKLFF. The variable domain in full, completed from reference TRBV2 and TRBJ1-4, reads EPEVTQTPSHQVTQMGQEVILRCVPISNHLYFYWYRQILGQKVEFLVSFYNNEISEKSEIFDDQFSVERPDGSNFTLKIRSTKLEDSAMYFCASRTGTGNEKLFFGSGTQLSVL.

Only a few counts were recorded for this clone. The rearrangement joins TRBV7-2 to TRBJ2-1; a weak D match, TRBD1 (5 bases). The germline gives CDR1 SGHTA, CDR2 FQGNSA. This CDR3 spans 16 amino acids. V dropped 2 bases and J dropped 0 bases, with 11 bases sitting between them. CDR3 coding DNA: TGTGCCAGCAGCTTATTTCAGGGAAGCTCCTACAATGAGCAGTTCTTC. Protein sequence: CASSLFQGSSYNEQFF.

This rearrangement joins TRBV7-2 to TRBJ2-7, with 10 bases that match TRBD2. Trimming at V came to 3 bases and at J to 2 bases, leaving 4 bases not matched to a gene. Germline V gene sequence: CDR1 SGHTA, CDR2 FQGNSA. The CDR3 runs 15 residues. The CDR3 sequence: CASSFRSGGTYEQYF. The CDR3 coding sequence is TGTGCCAGCAGCTTCCGTAGCGGGGGGACCTACGAGCAGTACTTC.

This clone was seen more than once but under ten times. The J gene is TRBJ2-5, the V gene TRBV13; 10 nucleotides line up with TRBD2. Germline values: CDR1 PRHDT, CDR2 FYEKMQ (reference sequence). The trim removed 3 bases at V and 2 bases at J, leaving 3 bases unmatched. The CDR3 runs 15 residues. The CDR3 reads CASSFIAGGQETQYF. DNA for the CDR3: TGTGCCAGCAGCTTTATAGCGGGGGGTCAAGAGACCCAGTACTTC.

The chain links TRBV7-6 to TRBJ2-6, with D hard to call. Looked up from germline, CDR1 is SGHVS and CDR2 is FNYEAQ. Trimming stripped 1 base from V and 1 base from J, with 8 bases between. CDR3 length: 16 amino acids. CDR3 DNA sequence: TGTGCCAGCAGCTTAGTTGAGAGTTCTGGGGCCAACGTCCTGACTTTC. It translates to CASSLVESSGANVLTF. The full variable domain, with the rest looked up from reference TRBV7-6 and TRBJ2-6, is GAGVSQSPRYKVTKRGQDVALRCDPISGHVSLYWYRQALGQGPEFLTYFNYEAQQDKSGLPNDRFSAERPEGSISTLTIQRTEQRDSAMYRCASSLVESSGANVLTFGAGSRLTVL.

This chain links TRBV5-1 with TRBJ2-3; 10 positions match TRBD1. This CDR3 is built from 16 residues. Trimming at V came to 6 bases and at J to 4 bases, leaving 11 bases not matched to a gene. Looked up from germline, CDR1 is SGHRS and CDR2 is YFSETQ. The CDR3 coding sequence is TGCGCCAGCACCGCACTAGTGACAGGGGGCGCAGATACGCAGTATTTT. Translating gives CASTALVTGGADTQYF.

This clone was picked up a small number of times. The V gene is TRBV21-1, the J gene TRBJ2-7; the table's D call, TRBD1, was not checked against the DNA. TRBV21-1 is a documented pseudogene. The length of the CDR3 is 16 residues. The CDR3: CASSPPSARGWYEQYF. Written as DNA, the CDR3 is TGTGCCAGCAGCCCCCCCAGTGCTAGGGGATGGTACGAGCAGTACTTC.

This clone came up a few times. CDR3 in DNA: TGTGCCAGCAGGAGGACAGGTCGGCCAGATACGCAGTATTTT. This gives the protein CASRRTGRPDTQYF. The chain couples TRBV28 to TRBJ2-3; TRBD1 agrees at 7 bases. With 6 bases clipped from V and 4 bases from J, the junction kept 7 bases outside the gene matches. Germline V gene data show CDR1 as MDHEN and CDR2 as SYDVKM. The CDR3 runs to 14 residues.

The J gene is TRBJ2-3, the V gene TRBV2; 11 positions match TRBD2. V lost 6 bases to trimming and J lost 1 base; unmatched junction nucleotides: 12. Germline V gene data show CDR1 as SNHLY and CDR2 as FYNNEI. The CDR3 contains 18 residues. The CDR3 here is CASRTSGTSGSRTDTQYF. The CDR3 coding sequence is TGTGCCAGCAGAACCTCCGGGACTAGCGGAAGCCGCACAGATACGCAGTATTTT.

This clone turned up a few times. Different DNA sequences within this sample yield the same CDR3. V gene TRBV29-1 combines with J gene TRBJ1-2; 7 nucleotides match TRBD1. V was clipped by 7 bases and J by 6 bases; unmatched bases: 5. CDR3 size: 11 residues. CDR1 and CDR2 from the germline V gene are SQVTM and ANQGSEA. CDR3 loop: CSGRQGDGYTF. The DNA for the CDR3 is TGCAGCGGTCGCCAGGGGGATGGCTACACCTTC. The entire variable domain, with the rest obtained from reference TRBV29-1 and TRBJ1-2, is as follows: SAVISQKPSRDICQRGTSLTIQCQVDSQVTMMFWYRQQPGQSLTLIATANQGSEATYESGFVIDKFPISRPNLTFSTLTVSNMSPEDSSIYLCSGRQGDGYTFGSGTRLTVV.

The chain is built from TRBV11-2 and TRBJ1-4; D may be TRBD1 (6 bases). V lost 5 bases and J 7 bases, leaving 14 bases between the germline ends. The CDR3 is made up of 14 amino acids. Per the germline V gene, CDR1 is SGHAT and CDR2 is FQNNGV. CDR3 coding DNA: TGTGCCAGCAGCCAAAACAGGGCCGGTGAAAAACTGTTTTTT. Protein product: CASSQNRAGEKLFF.

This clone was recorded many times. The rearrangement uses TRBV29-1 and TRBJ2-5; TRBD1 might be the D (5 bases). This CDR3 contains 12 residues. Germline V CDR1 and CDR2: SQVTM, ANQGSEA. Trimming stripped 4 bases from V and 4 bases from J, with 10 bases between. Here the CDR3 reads CSVVRERETQYF. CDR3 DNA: TGCAGCGTTGTCAGGGAAAGAGAGACCCAGTACTTC. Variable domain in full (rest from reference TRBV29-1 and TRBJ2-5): SAVISQKPSRDICQRGTSLTIQCQVDSQVTMMFWYRQQPGQSLTLIATANQGSEATYESGFVIDKFPISRPNLTFSTLTVSNMSPEDSSIYLCSVVRERETQYFGPGTRLLVL.

The CDR3 loop is CATRREFSTDTQYF. CDR3 coding DNA: TGTGCCACTCGACGGGAATTTAGCACAGATACGCAGTATTTT. The chain combines TRBV19 with TRBJ2-3; D possibly corresponds to TRBD2 (5 bases). The germline CDR1 and CDR2 sequences are LNHDA and SQIVND (reference sequence). The CDR3 contains 14 residues. The V and J ends lost 10 bases and 0 bases respectively, with 14 bases between them.

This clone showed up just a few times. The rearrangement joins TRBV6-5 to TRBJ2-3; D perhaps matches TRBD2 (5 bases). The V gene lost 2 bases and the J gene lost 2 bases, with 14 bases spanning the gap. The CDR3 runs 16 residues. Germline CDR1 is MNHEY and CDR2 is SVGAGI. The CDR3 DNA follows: TGTGCCAGCAGTTACGGGCCGGGCGGGTTCACAGATACGCAGTATTTT. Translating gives CASSYGPGGFTDTQYF.

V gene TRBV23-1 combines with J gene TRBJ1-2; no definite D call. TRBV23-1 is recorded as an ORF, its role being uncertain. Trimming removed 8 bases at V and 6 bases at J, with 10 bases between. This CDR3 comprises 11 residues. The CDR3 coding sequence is TGCGCCAGCTGGAGGCCTGATGGCTACACCTTC. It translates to CASWRPDGYTF.

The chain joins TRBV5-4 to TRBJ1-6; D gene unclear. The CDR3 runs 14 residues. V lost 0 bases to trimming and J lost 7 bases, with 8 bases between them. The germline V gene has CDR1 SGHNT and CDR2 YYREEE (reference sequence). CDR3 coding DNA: TGTGCCAGCAGCTTGGAGCGGGCAAATTCACCCCTCCACTTT. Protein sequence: CASSLERANSPLHF.